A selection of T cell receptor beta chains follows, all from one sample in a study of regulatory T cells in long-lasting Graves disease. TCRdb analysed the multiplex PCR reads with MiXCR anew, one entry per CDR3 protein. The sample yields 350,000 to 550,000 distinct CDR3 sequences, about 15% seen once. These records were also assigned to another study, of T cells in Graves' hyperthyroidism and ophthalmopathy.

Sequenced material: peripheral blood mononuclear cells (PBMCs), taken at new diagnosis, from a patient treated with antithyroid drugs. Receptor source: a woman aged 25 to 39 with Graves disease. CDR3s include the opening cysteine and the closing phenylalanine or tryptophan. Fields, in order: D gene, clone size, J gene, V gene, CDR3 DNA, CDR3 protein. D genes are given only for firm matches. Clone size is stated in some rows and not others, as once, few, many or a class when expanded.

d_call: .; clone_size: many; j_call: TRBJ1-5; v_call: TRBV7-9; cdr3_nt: TGTGCCAGCAGCTTAGCCCACGGACATCAGCCCCAGCATTTT; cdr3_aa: CASSLAHGHQPQHF
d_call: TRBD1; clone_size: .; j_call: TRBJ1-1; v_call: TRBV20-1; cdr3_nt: TGCAGTGCTAGCCCTGCACAGGGGGTGGGGAACACTGAAGCTTTCTTT; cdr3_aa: CSASPAQGVGNTEAFF
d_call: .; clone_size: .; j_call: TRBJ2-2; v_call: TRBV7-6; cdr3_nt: TGTGCCAGCAGCTTAGCGGTTGCGGGATATGCGAACACCGGGGAGCTGTTTTTT; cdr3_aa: CASSLAVAGYANTGELFF
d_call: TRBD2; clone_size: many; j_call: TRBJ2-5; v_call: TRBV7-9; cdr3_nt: TGTGCCAGCAGCTTAGTCACTAGCGAGGAGACCCAGTACTTC; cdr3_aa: CASSLVTSEETQYF
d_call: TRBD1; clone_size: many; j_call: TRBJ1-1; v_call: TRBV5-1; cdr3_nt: TGCGCCAGCAGTTCTGGACAGGGCCTTGAAGCTTTCTTT; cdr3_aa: CASSSGQGLEAFF
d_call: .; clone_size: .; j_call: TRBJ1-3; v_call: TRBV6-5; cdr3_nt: TGTGCCAGCAGTTACTCGATTAGCTCTGGAAACACCATATATTTT; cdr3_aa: CASSYSISSGNTIYF
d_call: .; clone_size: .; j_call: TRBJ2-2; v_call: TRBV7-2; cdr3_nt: TGTGCCAGCAGGATGCTGAACACCGGGGAGCTGTTTTTT; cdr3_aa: CASRMLNTGELFF
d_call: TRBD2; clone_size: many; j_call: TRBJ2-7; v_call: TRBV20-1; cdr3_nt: TGCAGTGCTAGGGCTACTAGCGGCCTCCGGTTC; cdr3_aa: CSARATSGLRF
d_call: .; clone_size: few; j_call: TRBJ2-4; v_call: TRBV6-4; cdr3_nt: TGTGCCAGCAGTGACGGGGGGGGCGCAGCCAAAAACATTCAGTACTTC; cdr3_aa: CASSDGGGAAKNIQYF
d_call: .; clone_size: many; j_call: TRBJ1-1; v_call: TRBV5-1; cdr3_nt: TGCGCCAGCAGCTCCGGCCCTAGGGCTTTCTTT; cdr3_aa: CASSSGPRAFF
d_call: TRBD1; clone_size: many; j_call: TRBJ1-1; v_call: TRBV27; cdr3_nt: TGTGCCAGCAGTTCACCACTACAGGGGCCGAACACTGAAGCTTTCTTT; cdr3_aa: CASSSPLQGPNTEAFF
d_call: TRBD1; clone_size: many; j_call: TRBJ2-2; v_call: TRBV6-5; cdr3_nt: TGTGCCAGCAGTTCCGAAGGACAGGGGCCTACCGGGGAGCTGTTTTTT; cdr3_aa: CASSSEGQGPTGELFF
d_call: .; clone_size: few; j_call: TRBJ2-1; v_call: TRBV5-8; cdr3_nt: TGTGCCAGCGTCCGACTAGACAGAAACAATGAGCAGTTCTTC; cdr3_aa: CASVRLDRNNEQFF
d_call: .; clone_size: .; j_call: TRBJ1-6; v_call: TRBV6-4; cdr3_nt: TGTGCCAGCAGTGCAGGAAGGAATAATTCACCCCTCCACTTT; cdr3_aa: CASSAGRNNSPLHF
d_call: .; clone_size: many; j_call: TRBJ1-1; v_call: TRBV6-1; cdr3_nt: TGTGCCAGCTTCGGAAACACTGAAGCTTTCTTT; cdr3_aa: CASFGNTEAFF
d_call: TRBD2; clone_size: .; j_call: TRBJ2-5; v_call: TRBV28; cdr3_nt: TGTGCCAGCAGTTCACCCCGACTAGCGGGAGTTCGTGAGACCCAGTACTTC; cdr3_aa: CASSSPRLAGVRETQYF
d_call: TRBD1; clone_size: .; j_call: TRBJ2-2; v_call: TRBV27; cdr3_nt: TGTGCCAGCAGTTCTTACTCCGGGACAGGGGACACCGGGGAGCTGTTTTTT; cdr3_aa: CASSSYSGTGDTGELFF
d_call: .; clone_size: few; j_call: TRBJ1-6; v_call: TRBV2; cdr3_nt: TGTGCCAGCAGTACGTCCACGGTGGGCTCACCCCTCCACTTT; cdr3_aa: CASSTSTVGSPLHF
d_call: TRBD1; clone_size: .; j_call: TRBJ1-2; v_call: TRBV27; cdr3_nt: TGTGCCAGCAGTTTCAAACAGGACAGGACCTTGGGAGGCTACACCTTC; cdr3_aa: CASSFKQDRTLGGYTF
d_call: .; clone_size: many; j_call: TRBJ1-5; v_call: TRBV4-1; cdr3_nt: TGCGCCAGCAGCCAAGAGGGGAGGGGTCAGCCCCAGCATTTT; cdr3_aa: CASSQEGRGQPQHF
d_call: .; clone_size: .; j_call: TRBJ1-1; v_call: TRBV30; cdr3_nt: TGTGCCTGGAGTCTCGGCACGAACACTGAAGCTTTCTTT; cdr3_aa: CAWSLGTNTEAFF
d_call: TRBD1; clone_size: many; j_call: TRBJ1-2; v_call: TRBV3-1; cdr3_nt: TGTGCCAGCAGCCAAGGGGGACAGAACTATGGCTACACCTTC; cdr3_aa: CASSQGGQNYGYTF
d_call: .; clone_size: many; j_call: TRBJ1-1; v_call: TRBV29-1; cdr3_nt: TGCAGCGGTGGTGGTACTGAAGCTTTCTTT; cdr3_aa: CSGGGTEAFF
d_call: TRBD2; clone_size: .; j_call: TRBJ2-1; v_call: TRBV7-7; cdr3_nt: TGTGCTAGCAGGTTTGGTAGCGGGCTGGGCCATGAGCAGTTCTTC; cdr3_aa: CASRFGSGLGHEQFF
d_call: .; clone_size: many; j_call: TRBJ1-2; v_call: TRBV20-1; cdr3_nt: TGCAGTGCTAGAGATCGGGGGGGAGTCGGCTATGGCTACACCTTC; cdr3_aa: CSARDRGGVGYGYTF
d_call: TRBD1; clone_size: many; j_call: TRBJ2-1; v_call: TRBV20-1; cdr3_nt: TGCAGTGCTAATTATTGGCAGGGGGCCGATGAGCAGTTCTTC; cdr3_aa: CSANYWQGADEQFF
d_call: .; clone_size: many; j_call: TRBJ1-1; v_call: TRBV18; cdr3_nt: TGTGCCAGCTCACCACCGTCCCCCCTTCGCACTGAAGCTTTCTTT; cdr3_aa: CASSPPSPLRTEAFF
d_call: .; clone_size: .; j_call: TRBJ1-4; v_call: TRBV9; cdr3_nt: TGTGCCAGCAGCGACGGGTCGGCGGAAAAACTGTTTTTT; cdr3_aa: CASSDGSAEKLFF
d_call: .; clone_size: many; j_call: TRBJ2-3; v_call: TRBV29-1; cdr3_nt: TGCAGCGCCACCCTGCTCCAAGATACGCAGTATTTT; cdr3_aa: CSATLLQDTQYF
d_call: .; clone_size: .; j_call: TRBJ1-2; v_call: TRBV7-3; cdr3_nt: TGTGCCAGCAGTTCCGGACGGGGTAACTATGGCTACACCTTC; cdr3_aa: CASSSGRGNYGYTF
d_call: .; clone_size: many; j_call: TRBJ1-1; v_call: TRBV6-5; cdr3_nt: TGTGCCAGCAGTTACTCGTCGGGGGGGGAGGCGAACACTGAAGCTTTCTTT; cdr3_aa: CASSYSSGGEANTEAFF
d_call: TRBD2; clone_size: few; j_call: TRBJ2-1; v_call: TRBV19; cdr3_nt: TGTGCCAGTAGTACCCCTAGCGGCAATGAGCAGTTCTTC; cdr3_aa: CASSTPSGNEQFF
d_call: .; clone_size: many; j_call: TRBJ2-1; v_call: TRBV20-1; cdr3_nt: TGCAGTGCTTTCAGGAGCTCCTACAATGAGCAGTTCTTC; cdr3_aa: CSAFRSSYNEQFF
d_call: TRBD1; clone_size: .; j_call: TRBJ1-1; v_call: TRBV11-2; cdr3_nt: TGTGCCAGCAGCCACGGCTCGACAGGGGCGAACACTGAAGCTTTCTTT; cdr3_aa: CASSHGSTGANTEAFF
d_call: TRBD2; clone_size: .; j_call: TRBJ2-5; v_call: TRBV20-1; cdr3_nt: TGCAGTGCAGTAGCGGGAGCCGCCTACAATGAGCAGTACTTC; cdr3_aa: CSAVAGAAYNEQYF
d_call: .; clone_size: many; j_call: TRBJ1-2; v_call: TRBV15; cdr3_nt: TGTGCCACCAGCAGGCCACCCCGACAGGACATAAACTATGGCTACACCTTC; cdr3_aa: CATSRPPRQDINYGYTF
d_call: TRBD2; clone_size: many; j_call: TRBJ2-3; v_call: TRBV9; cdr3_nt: TGTGCCAGCAGCGTAGATCCGGGAGGGACGAATACGCAGTATTTT; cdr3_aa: CASSVDPGGTNTQYF
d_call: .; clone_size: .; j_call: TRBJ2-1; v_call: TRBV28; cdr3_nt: TGTGCCAGCAGTTCCGGCGGGAACCCTTCCAGAGGGGAGCAGTTCTTC; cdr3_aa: CASSSGGNPSRGEQFF
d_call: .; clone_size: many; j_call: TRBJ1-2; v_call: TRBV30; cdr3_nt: TGTGCCTGGAGCCAGCGCTATGGCTACACCTTC; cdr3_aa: CAWSQRYGYTF
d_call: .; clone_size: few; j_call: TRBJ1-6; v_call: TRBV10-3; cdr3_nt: TGTGCCATCAGTGAGTCTAGGGGGAATTCACCCCTCCACTTT; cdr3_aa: CAISESRGNSPLHF
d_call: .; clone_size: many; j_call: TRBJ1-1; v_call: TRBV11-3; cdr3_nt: TGTGCCAGCAGCTTACTCCTTGGGGGACGGAGTGAAGCTTTCTTT; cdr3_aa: CASSLLLGGRSEAFF
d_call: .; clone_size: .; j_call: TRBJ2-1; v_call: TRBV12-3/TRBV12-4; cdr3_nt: TGTGCCAGCAAAATCATCGATGAGCAGTTCTTC; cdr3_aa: CASKIIDEQFF
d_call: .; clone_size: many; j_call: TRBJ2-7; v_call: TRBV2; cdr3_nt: TGTGCCAGCGGAATGACTTCGTACGAGCAGTACTTC; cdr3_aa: CASGMTSYEQYF
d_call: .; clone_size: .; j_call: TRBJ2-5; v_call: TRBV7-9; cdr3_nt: TGTGCCAGCAGCCCCGCCCTGAGCGGGCTCCAAGAGACCCAGTACTTC; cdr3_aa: CASSPALSGLQETQYF
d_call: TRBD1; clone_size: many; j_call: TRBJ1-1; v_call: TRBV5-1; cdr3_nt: TGCGCCAGCAGCGGGCCGGGACAGAAAGCTTTCTTT; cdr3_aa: CASSGPGQKAFF
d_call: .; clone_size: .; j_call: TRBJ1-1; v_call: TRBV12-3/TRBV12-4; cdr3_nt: TGTGCCAGCAGTTCTCGCAGTACACTTGAAGCTTTCTTT; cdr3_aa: CASSSRSTLEAFF
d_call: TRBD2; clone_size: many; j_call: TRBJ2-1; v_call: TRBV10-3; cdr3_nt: TGTGCCATCAGTGCGGGACTAGCGGGAGGTAACAATGAGCAGTTCTTC; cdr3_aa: CAISAGLAGGNNEQFF
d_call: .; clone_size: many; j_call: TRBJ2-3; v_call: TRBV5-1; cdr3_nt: TGCGCCAGCAGCCCCATCACAGGGCCGGTAACAGATACGCAGTATTTT; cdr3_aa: CASSPITGPVTDTQYF
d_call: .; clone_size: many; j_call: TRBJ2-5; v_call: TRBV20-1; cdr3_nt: TGCAGTGCTAGAGACCCGACAGGGAGGGCGGCGGCGACCCAGTACTTC; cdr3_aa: CSARDPTGRAAATQYF
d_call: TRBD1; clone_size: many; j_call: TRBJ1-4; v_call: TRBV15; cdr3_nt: TGTGCCACCAGCAGAGAGGCAATGACAGGGAAGAATGAAAAACTGTTTTTT; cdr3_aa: CATSREAMTGKNEKLFF
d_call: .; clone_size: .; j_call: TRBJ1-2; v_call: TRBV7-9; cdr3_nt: TGTGCCAGCAGCCCGGGGGGGGCGATGGTCTATGGCTACACCTTC; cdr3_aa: CASSPGGAMVYGYTF
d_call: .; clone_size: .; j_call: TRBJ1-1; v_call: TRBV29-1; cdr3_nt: TGCAGCGTTGAAGGAAGGCTCGGCGTCGGACACCTGAACACTGAAGCTTTCTTT; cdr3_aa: CSVEGRLGVGHLNTEAFF
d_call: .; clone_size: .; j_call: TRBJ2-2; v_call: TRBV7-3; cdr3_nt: TGTGCCAGCAGCTTGAGCAGGGCGACCGGGGAGCTGTTTTTT; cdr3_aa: CASSLSRATGELFF
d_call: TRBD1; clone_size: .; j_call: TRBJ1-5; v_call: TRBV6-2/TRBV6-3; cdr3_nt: TGTGCCAGCAGTTACGGGGGACAGATCAATCAGCCCCAGCATTTT; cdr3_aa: CASSYGGQINQPQHF
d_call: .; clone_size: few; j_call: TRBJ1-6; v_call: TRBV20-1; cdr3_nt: TGCAGTACTAGAGATTGGGGCACAAGTCAGAATTCACCCCTCCACTTT; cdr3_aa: CSTRDWGTSQNSPLHF
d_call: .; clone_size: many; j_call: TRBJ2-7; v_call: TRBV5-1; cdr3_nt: TGCGCCAGCAGCTTGGAGATCGGGAGCCTCTACGAGCAGTACTTC; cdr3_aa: CASSLEIGSLYEQYF
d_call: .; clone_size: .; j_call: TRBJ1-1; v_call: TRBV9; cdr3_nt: TGTGCCAGCAGCGTAGGTACAGGCTACGCTGAAGCTTTCTTT; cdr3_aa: CASSVGTGYAEAFF
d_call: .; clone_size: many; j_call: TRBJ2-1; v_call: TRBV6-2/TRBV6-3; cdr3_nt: TGTGCCAGCAGTTCCGAGCGGAGTGAGCAGTTCTTC; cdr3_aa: CASSSERSEQFF
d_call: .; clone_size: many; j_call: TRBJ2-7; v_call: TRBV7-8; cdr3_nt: TGTGCCAGCAGCTTAATGTCGGGCCTACCAGGTTTCACCGAGCAGTACTTC; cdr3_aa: CASSLMSGLPGFTEQYF
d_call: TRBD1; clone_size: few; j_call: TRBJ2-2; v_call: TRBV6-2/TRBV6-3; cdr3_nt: TGTGCCAGCAAATCCGGGACAGGGATATCCGGGGAGCTGTTTTTT; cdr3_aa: CASKSGTGISGELFF